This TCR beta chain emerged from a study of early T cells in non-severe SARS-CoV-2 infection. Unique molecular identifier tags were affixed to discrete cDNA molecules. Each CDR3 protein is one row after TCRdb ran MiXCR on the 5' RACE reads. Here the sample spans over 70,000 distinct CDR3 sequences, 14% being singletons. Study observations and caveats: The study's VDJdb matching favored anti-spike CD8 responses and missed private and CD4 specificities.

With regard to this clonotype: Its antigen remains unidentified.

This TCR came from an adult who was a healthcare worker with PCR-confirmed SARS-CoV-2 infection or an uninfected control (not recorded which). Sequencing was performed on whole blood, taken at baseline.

The CDR3 DNA reads TGCGCCAGCACCATTCTAGCGGGAGAAGGGAATGAGCAGTTCTTC. Translated: CASTILAGEGNEQFF. This chain joins TRBV5-1 and TRBJ2-1; 10 nucleotides match TRBD2. The germline V gene has CDR1 SGHRS and CDR2 YFSETQ. This CDR3 comprises 15 residues. V lost 6 bases to trimming and J lost 7 bases; unmatched junction nucleotides: 10.